Following are 20 T cell receptor beta chains from one sample sequenced in a study of CD8+CD57+ T cells in acquired aplastic anemia. The patients chosen for sequencing had shown expansion of CD8+CD57+ cells (detected by flow cytometry). Genomic DNA templated the TCR beta VDJ and CDR3 profiling. One entry per CDR3 protein, called by TCRdb with MiXCR from the reads. The data contain 180,000 or so distinct CDR3 sequences, over 40% of them seen just once; the ten biggest clones take up more than 1.5%. The sample comprised sorted CD4+, CD8+, or CD8+CD57+ T cells (not recorded which) from PBMCs. The source is a human donor with aplastic anemia.

The J gene is TRBJ1-6, the V gene TRBV2; D is ambiguous. Germline values: CDR1 SNHLY, CDR2 FYNNEI. The germline V and J ends were trimmed by 2 bases and 9 bases, with 5 bases remaining between them. This CDR3 has 12 residues. CDR3 residues: CASSEQSSPLHF. As DNA, the CDR3 is TGTGCCAGCAGTGAACAGAGTTCACCCCTCCACTTT.

This clonotype was seen many times. The chain recombines TRBV4-2 with TRBJ2-1; weak D call: TRBD2 (5 bases). V shed 5 bases and J shed 9 bases, with 17 bases lying between them. From germline, CDR1 is LGHNA and CDR2 YNFKEQ. The CDR3 runs 14 residues. The CDR3 region has the DNA TGTGCCAGCAGCTATCACCCTCGGGATGGTGAGCAGTTCTTC. Translating it yields CASSYHPRDGEQFF.

The gene calls are TRBV12-3 or TRBV12-4 and TRBJ2-7; 11 nucleotides agree with TRBD2. After removal of 6 bases from V and 3 bases from J, the junction contained 13 bases not matched to a gene. The CDR3 extends over 17 amino acids. The CDR3 loop is CASSVNPGTSGNYEQYF. The CDR3 DNA sequence: TGTGCCAGCAGCGTAAACCCCGGGACTAGCGGAAACTACGAGCAGTACTTC.

In regard to this clonotype: Being one base from a much bigger clone, this may be a read error. The chain has TRBV6-4 and TRBJ2-1, with a tentative D call TRBD2 (5 bases). V was trimmed by 5 bases and J by 4 bases, leaving 15 bases between them. The germline V gene encodes CDR1 MRHNA and CDR2 SNTAGT. CDR3 length: 15 residues. The CDR3 sequence is CASSHTRTGYNEQFF. DNA of the CDR3: TGTGCCAGCAGTCACACCAGGACTGGATACAATGAGCAGTTCTTC.

The chain carries TRBV24-1 and TRBJ2-5; D perhaps matches TRBD2 (6 bases). Germline values: CDR1 KGHDR, CDR2 SFDVKD. V shed 1 base and J shed 2 bases, with 16 bases lying between them. This CDR3 is built from 17 residues. The CDR3 DNA is TGTGCCACCAGTGATTTCGGAGACTGGCGGGGACAAGAGACCCAGTACTTC. Translating gives CATSDFGDWRGQETQYF.

Notes on this clonotype: One end of the junction varies from germline; a read error may be responsible. The chain couples TRBV25-1 to TRBJ2-5; possibly TRBD2 for D (6 bases). This CDR3 contains 16 residues. Germline V lookup: CDR1 MGHDK, CDR2 SYGVNS. The CDR3 spells CASRELKYSGKETQYF. The CDR3 DNA is TGTGCCAGCAGGGAATTAAAATATAGCGGAAAAGAGACCCAGTACTTC.

This clonotype was seen many times. The rearrangement links TRBV27 to TRBJ1-6; a possible D gene is TRBD1 (6 bases). Trimming removed 5 bases from V and 6 bases from J, with 8 bases in between. From germline, CDR1 is MNHEY and CDR2 SMNVEV (reference sequence). The CDR3 covers 13 residues. The CDR3 spells CASSGGANSPLHF. The CDR3, as DNA: TGTGCCAGCAGTGGGGGGGCTAATTCACCCCTCCACTTT.

The chain joins TRBV7-2 to TRBJ1-1; maybe TRBD1 (5 bases). Germline values: CDR1 SGHTA, CDR2 FQGNSA. This CDR3 is 14 amino acids long. The V gene lost 5 bases and the J gene lost 6 bases, with 16 bases spanning the gap. CDR3 coding DNA: TGTGCCAGCAGCGTCCAGGAGAGGGGCGCTGAAGCTTTCTTT. It encodes CASSVQERGAEAFF.

The chain has TRBV15 and TRBJ2-6, with TRBD2 as a possible D gene (5 bases). The CDR3 spans 16 residues. Germline V gives CDR1 LNHNV, CDR2 YYDKDF (reference sequence). V gave up 0 bases and J gave up 4 bases, with 10 bases separating them. Written as DNA, the CDR3 is TGTGCCACCAGCAGAGATCTCGGGGTGGGGGCCAACGTCCTGACTTTC. This translates into CATSRDLGVGANVLTF.

This clonotype was recorded at least ten times. This chain uses TRBV3-1 with TRBJ2-7; TRBD1 matches at 9 bases. Trimming took 3 bases from V and 4 from J; bases not matched to a gene: 4. This CDR3 contains 14 residues. CDR1 is LGHDT and CDR2 is YNNKEL in the germline V gene (reference sequence). This chain's CDR3 is CASSQTGGTYEQYF. The CDR3 DNA sequence: TGTGCCAGCAGCCAGACAGGGGGTACGTACGAGCAGTACTTC.

This clonotype was seen many times. The chain uses TRBV7-9 and TRBJ1-4; D unclear. CDR3 size: 14 residues. CDR1 and CDR2 from the germline V gene are SEHNR and FQNEAQ (reference sequence). V was clipped by 4 bases and J by 8 bases, with 14 bases between them. CDR3 residues: CASSSRTEGEKLFF. The CDR3 DNA sequence: TGTGCCAGCAGCTCCCGAACGGAGGGCGAAAAACTGTTTTTT.

The chain joins TRBV18 to TRBJ1-4; D ambiguous. V was cut by 3 bases and J by 8 bases, with 10 bases left in between. Germline values: CDR1 KGHSH, CDR2 LQKENI. The CDR3 consists of 13 residues. The CDR3 loop is CASSPHVREKLFF. CDR3 in DNA: TGTGCCAGCTCACCTCACGTGCGGGAAAAACTGTTTTTT.

Only a few counts were recorded for this clonotype. This sequence joins TRBV10-3 and TRBJ1-2; 7 bases align to TRBD1. The germline V gene encodes CDR1 ENHRY and CDR2 SYGVKD. V trimming: 6 bases; J trimming: 10 bases; junction bases outside the gene matches: 8. CDR3 length: 12 residues. The CDR3 protein is CAIRGTVLDYTF. CDR3 sequence (DNA): TGTGCCATCAGGGGGACAGTTCTCGACTACACCTTC.

In its sample, this clonotype was seen many times. This rearrangement joins TRBV7-2 to TRBJ1-1; D is unresolved. Trimming took off 0 bases at V and 0 bases at J, with 8 bases between the two ends. CDR1 and CDR2 from the germline V gene are SGHTA and FQGNSA. The CDR3 is 15 residues long. The CDR3 region is CASSLASRMNTEAFF. The CDR3 DNA reads TGTGCCAGCAGCTTAGCGAGCCGGATGAACACTGAAGCTTTCTTT. The variable domain in full, completed from reference TRBV7-2 and TRBJ1-1, reads GAGVSQSPSNKVTEKGKDVELRCDPISGHTALYWYRQSLGQGLEFLIYFQGNSAPDKSGLPSDRFSAERTGGSVSTLTIQRTQQEDSAVYLCASSLASRMNTEAFFGQGTRLTVV.

At least ten counts were recorded for this clonotype. The V call is TRBV5-4, the J call TRBJ1-2; 8 bases match TRBD1. Germline values: CDR1 SGHNT, CDR2 YYREEE (reference sequence). The V segment lost 0 bases and the J segment 2 bases; nucleotides outside the gene matches: 6. The CDR3 totals 16 residues. The CDR3 loop is CASSLGSPGGNYGYTF. DNA for the CDR3: TGTGCCAGCAGCTTGGGCTCGCCAGGGGGCAACTATGGCTACACCTTC.

This clonotype came up many times. The gene calls are TRBV6-1 and TRBJ1-1; possible D gene TRBD1, 6 bases. CDR1 and CDR2 from the germline V gene are MNHNS and SASEGT. Trimming pared 7 bases from V and 1 base from J, leaving 10 bases between. The CDR3 has 13 amino acids. CDR3 amino acids: CASMGHQNTEAFF. In DNA, the CDR3 is TGTGCCAGCATGGGACACCAGAACACTGAAGCTTTCTTT.

This clonotype was seen many times. J is TRBJ1-1 and V is TRBV12-3 or TRBV12-4, with 11 bases fitting TRBD1. V shed 6 bases and J 4 bases; nucleotides not matched to a gene: 7. This CDR3 spans 15 amino acids. The CDR3 loop reads CASSRTGGLSTEAFF. The CDR3 DNA follows: TGTGCCAGCAGCCGGACAGGGGGCCTTTCCACTGAAGCTTTCTTT.

The chain employs TRBV4-3 and TRBJ1-2; D gene ambiguous. Germline CDR1 and CDR2: LGHNA and YSLEER. Trimming stripped 0 bases from V and 0 bases from J, with 14 bases between. This CDR3 has 17 amino acids. This chain's CDR3 is CASSQEVTGFSNYGYTF. The CDR3 region has the DNA TGCGCCAGCAGCCAAGAGGTCACCGGCTTCTCTAACTATGGCTACACCTTC.

This clonotype showed up just once. V usage is TRBV2 and J usage is TRBJ1-1, with a possible D match to TRBD1 (5 bases). Germline V gene lookup returns CDR1 SNHLY and CDR2 FYNNEI. V was clipped by 2 bases and J by 1 base, with 11 bases between them. This CDR3 region has 15 residues. The CDR3 DNA reads TGTGCCAGCAGTGAACTTGGGGGAGGGAACACTGAAGCTTTCTTT. Translation gives CASSELGGGNTEAFF.

The chain links TRBV27 to TRBJ1-2; 9 bases agree with TRBD1. CDR1 and CDR2 from the germline V gene are MNHEY and SMNVEV (reference sequence). This CDR3 contains 16 residues. With 5 bases clipped from V and 4 bases from J, the junction kept 11 bases outside the gene matches. DNA for the CDR3: TGTGCCAGCAGTCCCTATTCCGGGACAGGGACCTATGGCTACACCTTC. Translating it yields CASSPYSGTGTYGYTF.